Presented here are 10 T cell receptor beta chains from one specimen sequenced in a study of T cell repertoires in cytomegalovirus infection. TCRdb re-derived calls from the reads in MiXCR, one entry per CDR3 protein. The sample lists under 120,000 distinct CDR3 sequences; around 45% were seen once. Antigen specificity for these receptors is unknown. Source: CD8+ T cells from cultured PBMCs, taken from culture after CMV antigen stimulation. These receptors were collected from a human donor in good health (CMV status not recorded). Some clones in this sample may be carry-over from other donors' samples.

This clonotype was seen a few times. This rearrangement joins TRBV4-2 to TRBJ2-5, with 7 bases identical to TRBD2. Per the germline V gene, CDR1 is LGHNA and CDR2 is YNFKEQ. The length of the CDR3 is 17 residues. Germline trimming cut 0 bases from V and 1 base from J; bases unmatched to any gene: 8. Here the CDR3 reads CASSQEAGYMSQETQYF. CDR3 bases: TGTGCCAGCAGCCAAGAAGCGGGGTACATGAGCCAAGAGACCCAGTACTTC.

This clonotype was observed many times. The gene calls are TRBV27 and TRBJ1-6; no clear D gene. V shed 3 bases and J shed 9 bases, with 15 bases lying between them. The V gene's germline CDR1 is MNHEY and CDR2 SMNVEV (reference sequence). CDR3 length equals 15 residues. CDR3 sequence: CASSLASGYLSPLHF. CDR3 bases: TGTGCCAGCAGTTTGGCTTCTGGATATCTTTCACCCCTCCACTTT.

In this sample, this clonotype turned up a few times. This chain joins TRBV11-2 and TRBJ2-1, with 11 bases aligning to TRBD1. Trimming at V came to 4 bases and at J to 1 base, leaving 3 bases not matched to a gene. The germline CDR1 and CDR2 sequences are SGHAT and FQNNGV. The CDR3 is 16 amino acids. CDR3 coding DNA: TGTGCCAGCAGCTCCGGGACAGGGGGTTCCTACAATGAGCAGTTCTTC. Amino acids: CASSSGTGGSYNEQFF.

The V call is TRBV12-3 or TRBV12-4, the J call TRBJ2-5, with D hard to call. The CDR3 sequence is 13 residues long. The V and J ends lost 5 bases and 4 bases respectively, with 11 bases between them. CDR3 amino acids: CASSRLVGETQYF. The CDR3 nucleotides are TGTGCCAGCAGTAGACTCGTCGGAGAGACCCAGTACTTC.

This clonotype was seen at least ten times. V and J are TRBV7-4 and TRBJ1-5; 11 bases line up with TRBD1. This CDR3 comprises 18 residues. The germline gives CDR1 SGHVT, CDR2 SQSDAQ. V lost 5 bases to trimming and J lost 3 bases; unmatched junction nucleotides: 12. The chain's CDR3 is CASSPGQGAGAPNQPQHF. CDR3 coding DNA: TGTGCCAGCAGCCCTGGACAGGGGGCGGGGGCTCCCAATCAGCCCCAGCATTTT.

This sequence joins TRBV6-2 or TRBV6-3 and TRBJ1-5, with TRBD1 as a possible D gene (5 bases). Trimming removed 6 bases from V and 2 bases from J, with 14 bases in between. CDR1 is MNHEY, CDR2 SVGEGT, per germline. CDR3 size: 15 residues. In DNA, the CDR3 is TGTGCCAGCAGAAAGGGACTCTTGGGCAATCAGCCCCAGCATTTT. Its protein is CASRKGLLGNQPQHF.

The chain is built from TRBV29-1 and TRBJ2-7; D assignment may be TRBD1 or TRBD2 (5 bases each). V lost 1 base and J lost 4, with 14 bases in between. CDR1 and CDR2 (germline): SQVTM, ANQGSEA. There are 14 residues in the CDR3. CDR3 coding DNA: TGCAGCGTTGAAGGGCCGGGACGGGAATACGAGCAGTACTTC. Translating it yields CSVEGPGREYEQYF.

The rearrangement links TRBV29-1 to TRBJ2-2; 7 bases agree with TRBD1. The CDR3 totals 13 residues. Germline-derived CDR1 and CDR2 are SQVTM and ANQGSEA. J lost 10 bases, V lost 3 bases, and 8 bases had no gene match. CDR3 sequence: CSVERDSPQELFF. The CDR3 DNA is TGCAGCGTTGAGAGGGACAGCCCCCAGGAGCTGTTTTTT.

This sequence joins TRBV7-8 and TRBJ2-3, with D unclear. The germline V gene encodes CDR1 SGHVS and CDR2 FQNEAQ. CDR3 length: 16 residues. Trimming cost V 6 bases and J 1 base, with 17 bases left between them. CDR3 bases: TGTGCCAGCAGTCTAACTCACAGACGGGGCACAGATACGCAGTATTTT. Translated: CASSLTHRRGTDTQYF.

V is TRBV29-1 and J is TRBJ1-4, with unresolved D. Germline CDR1 is SQVTM and CDR2 is ANQGSEA. CDR3 length: 11 amino acids. With 7 bases removed from V and 8 bases from J, the gap between germline ends came to 11 bases. Here the CDR3 DNA reads TGCAGCGCCGTGGGTGGCGAAAAACTGTTTTTT. Protein sequence: CSAVGGEKLFF.